The present entry profiles one T cell receptor beta chain with its context. Its target is not known. This sample was taken from a study of CD8 T cells in ankylosing spondylitis. Study-level findings and limits: Reports say disease-linked clones showed up significantly more in matched ankylosing spondylitis synovial fluid. The study identified a TCR beta motif of under ten highly homologous variants that appeared characteristic of ankylosing spondylitis blood.

Trimming left V 2 bases short and J 0 bases short, with 5 bases between. Germline V gene sequence: CDR1 ENHRY, CDR2 SYGVKD. There are 14 residues in the CDR3. 5'-RACE, quantitative and with molecular barcodes, yielded the TCR beta libraries. In TCRdb, the 5' RACE reads were re-called with MiXCR into one record per CDR3 protein. The sample has 390,000 or so distinct CDR3 sequences; more than 20% are singletons. The sequence came from a male donor with ankylosing spondylitis. The specimen sequenced was blood, either unsorted or a sorted T cell fraction (not recorded which). The V gene is TRBV10-3, the J gene TRBJ1-5; D is unclear. The CDR3, as DNA: TGTGCCATCAGTGAGGGGTCTAGCAATCAGCCCCAGCATTTT. It yields the protein CAISEGSSNQPQHF.